The clone carrying this T cell receptor beta chain has at least ten counts. Its target is not known. First hyperthyroidism diagnosis is when the blood sample was obtained, before any ophthalmopathy symptoms. Out of roughly 9.1 ml of fresh peripheral blood came the PBMCs. The data stem from a study of T cells in Graves' hyperthyroidism and ophthalmopathy. On the study more broadly: Peripheral blood was acquired at first diagnosis, ahead of any therapy whatsoever. Findings of the study overall: Using 13 V-J features, a model discriminated ophthalmopathy from stable hyperthyroidism.

RNA transcripts gave rise to amplified TCR beta CDR3 regions. The study used the HTBI primer set for a first-round RT-PCR of the TCR CDR3. TCRdb called the multiplex PCR reads again in MiXCR, with one record for every CDR3 protein. In the table there are hundreds of thousands of distinct CDR3 sequences, 11% to 15% of which are singletons. The germline V and J ends were trimmed by 8 bases and 0 bases, with 5 bases remaining between them. Germline CDR1 is MNHEY and CDR2 is SMNVEV (reference sequence). The CDR3 spans 12 residues. The chain recombines TRBV27 with TRBJ1-5; D gene ambiguous. This receptor was taken from a young woman with Graves' hyperthyroidism that later progressed to Graves' ophthalmopathy. Sequencing input: blood. The CDR3 sequence: CASHNSNQPQHF. The CDR3 DNA sequence: TGTGCCAGCCATAATAGCAATCAGCCCCAGCATTTT.